This paragraph covers one TCR beta chain sequence. Its antigen remains unknown. These data come from a study of OX40 agonist ivuxolimab in advanced cancers. About the research overall: Ivuxolimab was delivered to patients intravenously every 2 weeks at doses spanning 0.01 to 10 mg/kg.

TCRdb's table, derived via immunoSEQ multiplex PCR, lists solely in-frame clones and lacks some. This table holds 70,000 or so clones, about four fifths found once. The germline gives CDR1 SQVTM, CDR2 ANQGSEA. CDR3 length: 12 residues. The V end was cut by 8 bases, the J end by 6 bases, with 15 bases between. Findings and caveats of the study: On average, CD8+ T cells had more expanded clones than CD4+. Among the lowest levels of clonal expansion were found in partial responders at 0.1-3.0 mg/kg. Clones of CD4+ and CD8+ blood T cells grew by week 6 at doses of 0.1 to 3.0 mg/kg.

J is TRBJ2-3 and V is TRBV29-1, with D possibly matching TRBD2 (6 bases). Sequencing used CD4+ or CD8+ T cells sorted from blood, obtained in a trial of the OX40 agonist ivuxolimab. The origin of this receptor is an adult with an advanced solid tumor such as melanoma, head and neck, liver or kidney cancer. The CDR3 region has the DNA TGCAGCTCCGGGGGAGGAGCCGATACGCAGTATTTT. This translates into CSSGGGADTQYF.